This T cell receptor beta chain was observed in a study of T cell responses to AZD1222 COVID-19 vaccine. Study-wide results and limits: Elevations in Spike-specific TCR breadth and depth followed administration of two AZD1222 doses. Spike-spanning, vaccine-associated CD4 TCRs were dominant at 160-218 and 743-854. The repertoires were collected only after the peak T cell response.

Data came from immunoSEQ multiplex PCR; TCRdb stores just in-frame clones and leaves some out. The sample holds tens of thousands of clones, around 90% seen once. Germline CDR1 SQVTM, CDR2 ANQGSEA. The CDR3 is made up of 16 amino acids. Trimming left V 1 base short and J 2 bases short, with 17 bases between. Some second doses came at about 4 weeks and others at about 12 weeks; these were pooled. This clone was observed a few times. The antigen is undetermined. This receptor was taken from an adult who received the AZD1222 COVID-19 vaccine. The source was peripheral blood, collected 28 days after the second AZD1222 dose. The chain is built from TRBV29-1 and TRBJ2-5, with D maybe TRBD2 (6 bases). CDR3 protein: CSVEAPLLATQETQYF. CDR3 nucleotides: TGCAGCGTTGAAGCCCCCCTCCTAGCGACACAAGAGACCCAGTACTTC.